The next 17 T cell receptor beta chains were all read from a single sample in a study of metastatic and nonmetastatic thyroid tumors. No treatment had been given to any patient before thyroid surgery. TCRdb reanalyzed the PCR reads with MiXCR. The data show some 22,000 clones, more than 20% seen once. The sample consisted of blood. These receptor sequences come from a male donor with papillary thyroid cancer or a benign thyroid nodule (not recorded which). Some clones in this sample may be carry-over from other donors' samples.

The chain joins TRBV28 to TRBJ2-2; 7 bases are a match to TRBD2. Looked up from germline, CDR1 is MDHEN and CDR2 is SYDVKM. V was clipped by 6 bases and J by 3 bases; unmatched bases: 1. The CDR3 has 13 amino acids. The CDR3 coding sequence is TGTGCCAGCAGGGGGGGGGACACCGGGGAGCTGTTTTTT. It is translated as CASRGGDTGELFF.

This clone was seen ten or more times. The chain links TRBV10-3 to TRBJ1-2; D ambiguous. The ends were cut back, 3 bases at V and 1 base at J, with 3 bases in the middle. The CDR3 is made up of 12 amino acids. Germline assignment: CDR1 ENHRY and CDR2 SYGVKD. CDR3 in amino acids: CAISEGNYGYTF. The CDR3 DNA is TGTGCCATCAGTGAAGGTAACTATGGCTACACCTTC.

There are many counts of this clone. The chain couples TRBV5-5 to TRBJ2-7, with TRBD1 matching 7 bases. Germline-derived CDR1 and CDR2 are SGHKS and YYEKEE (reference sequence). This CDR3 region has 15 residues. V dropped 4 bases and J dropped 6; count of bases not matched to a gene: 13. This chain's CDR3 is CASSRDGQVASEQYF. The DNA for the CDR3 is TGTGCCAGCAGCCGTGATGGACAGGTTGCCTCCGAGCAGTACTTC.

The chain has TRBV5-1 and TRBJ1-2, with 8 bases identical to TRBD1. CDR3 size: 17 residues. Germline CDR1 reads SGHRS; CDR2 reads YFSETQ. V dropped 2 bases and J dropped 6; count of bases not matched to a gene: 15. The CDR3 protein is CASSFGQGASESHGYTF. CDR3 nucleotide sequence: TGCGCCAGCAGCTTCGGACAGGGTGCCTCAGAGTCCCATGGCTACACCTTC. Full variable domain (rest looked up from reference TRBV5-1 and TRBJ1-2): KAGVTQTPRYLIKTRGQQVTLSCSPISGHRSVSWYQQTPGQGLQFLFEYFSETQRNKGNFPGRFSGRQFSNSRSEMNVSTLELGDSALYLCASSFGQGASESHGYTFGSGTRLTVV.

This chain uses TRBV9 with TRBJ2-5; no clear D gene. CDR3 length: 16 residues. Between the trimmed V and J ends, which lost 3 bases and 3 bases, there was a span of 18 bases. Per germline, CDR1 SGDLS and CDR2 YYNGEE. CDR3 protein: CASSAGVIRRKETQYF. For the CDR3, the DNA is TGTGCCAGCAGCGCTGGGGTGATTCGAAGAAAAGAGACCCAGTACTTC. Combining the CDR3 with reference TRBV9 and TRBJ2-5 gives the whole variable domain DSGVTQTPKHLITATGQRVTLRCSPRSGDLSVYWYQQSLDQGLQFLIQYYNGEERAKGNILERFSAQQFPDLHSELNLSSLELGDSALYFCASSAGVIRRKETQYFGPGTRLLVL.

In this sample, this clone turned up many times. J is TRBJ2-4 and V is TRBV18, with 8 bases matching TRBD2. The germline CDR1 and CDR2 sequences are KGHSH and LQKENI. The CDR3 loop spans 16 amino acids. V shed 1 base and J 0 bases; nucleotides not matched to a gene: 2. CDR3 DNA: TGTGCCAGCTCACCACTCCGGGGGGGAGCCAAAAACATTCAGTACTTC. Encoded protein: CASSPLRGGAKNIQYF.

This clone has ten or more counts. The V call is TRBV12-3 or TRBV12-4, the J call TRBJ2-3; D may match TRBD1 or TRBD2 (7 bases each). This CDR3 comprises 17 residues. V lost 4 bases to trimming and J lost 2 bases, with 19 bases between them. CDR3 loop: CASSSQGEGPSTDTQYF. DNA for the CDR3: TGTGCCAGCAGTTCGCAGGGGGAGGGCCCCTCCACAGATACGCAGTATTTT.

This clone occurred a few times. Relative to the germline gene, one junction end is altered; a read error may explain this. J is TRBJ2-1 and V is TRBV6-6; 7 nucleotides align to TRBD1. Per the germline V gene, CDR1 is MNHNY and CDR2 is SVGAGI (reference sequence). There are 14 residues in the CDR3. This CDR3 reads CASSDSTGHNEQFF. The CDR3 nucleotides are TGTGCCAGCAGTGACTCGACAGGGCACAATGAGCAGTTCTTC.

This clone is categorized as medium-sized (0.01 to 0.1%). The rearrangement joins TRBV28 to TRBJ1-5; D unclear. Trimming pared 2 bases from V and 2 bases from J, leaving 10 bases between. Germline V gene sequence: CDR1 MDHEN, CDR2 SYDVKM. The CDR3 has 15 amino acids. This CDR3 is CASSLGVMGNQPQHF. Here the CDR3 DNA reads TGTGCCAGCAGTTTAGGGGTTATGGGCAATCAGCCCCAGCATTTT.

This clone was counted many times. V and J are TRBV6-1 and TRBJ2-5; perhaps TRBD1 as D (6 bases). Per the germline V gene, CDR1 is MNHNS and CDR2 is SASEGT. This CDR3 has 14 amino acids. With 5 bases removed from V and 5 bases from J, the gap between germline ends came to 15 bases. CDR3 protein: CASSNRARRETQYF. DNA for the CDR3: TGTGCCAGCAGTAACAGGGCCCGAAGGGAGACCCAGTACTTC.

The J gene is TRBJ2-7, the V gene TRBV7-9; the D gene is possibly TRBD2 (6 bases). The ends were cut back, 5 bases at V and 3 bases at J, with 14 bases in the middle. CDR3 length: 14 amino acids. Germline V CDR1 and CDR2: SEHNR, FQNEAQ (reference sequence). The CDR3 DNA reads TGTGCCAGCAGCCCTGCGGGATACAACTACGAGCAGTACTTC. Translated, it gives CASSPAGYNYEQYF.

The table lists this clone with a few counts. Just one base apart from a much larger clone, this may be a read error. V gene TRBV7-8 combines with J gene TRBJ1-2; TRBD1 aligns across 9 bases. CDR1 is SGHVS and CDR2 is FQNEAQ in the germline V gene. This CDR3 spans 16 amino acids. The CDR3: CASSLLSGQGSGGHTF. The CDR3 coding sequence is TGTGCCAGCAGCCTCCTCTCGGGACAGGGATCGGGTGGCCACACCTTC. Variable domain in full (rest from reference TRBV7-8 and TRBJ1-2): GAGVSQSPRYKVAKRGQDVALRCDPISGHVSLFWYQQALGQGPEFLTYFQNEAQLDKSGLPSDRFFAERPEGSVSTLKIQRTQQEDSAVYLCASSLLSGQGSGGHTFGSGTRLTVV.

This clone has just a few counts. Without the conserved terminal phenylalanine or tryptophan, this CDR3 likely stems from a read error. V gene TRBV20-1 combines with J gene TRBJ2-7, with TRBD1 matching over 7 bases. The CDR3 consists of 15 residues. With V trimmed by 0 bases and J by 6 bases, 11 bases remained unmatched. From germline, CDR1 is DFQATT and CDR2 SNEGSKA (reference sequence). Written as DNA, the CDR3 is TGCAGTGCTAGAGATACGGAAAGGGGGCTGTTCGAGCAGTACTTA. This encodes CSARDTERGLFEQYL.

The chain joins TRBV11-1 to TRBJ2-5; no clear D. V was trimmed by 1 base and J by 2 bases, leaving 8 bases between them. Germline values: CDR1 SGHAT, CDR2 FQDESV (reference sequence). The CDR3 is made up of 14 amino acids. The CDR3 sequence: CASSLGRSQETQYF. The CDR3 bases are TGTGCCAGCAGCTTAGGACGTTCTCAAGAGACCCAGTACTTC.

This clone was seen repeatedly, ten times or more. The chain combines TRBV27 with TRBJ1-1; no clear D. V was trimmed by 4 bases and J by 4 bases, leaving 13 bases between them. The germline CDR1 and CDR2 sequences are MNHEY and SMNVEV (reference sequence). The CDR3 runs to 14 residues. CDR3 nucleotide sequence: TGTGCCAGCAGTTCGGCGGGCGGGCCCACTGAAGCTTTCTTT. Its translation: CASSSAGGPTEAFF.

This clone was observed many times. The rearrangement links TRBV28 to TRBJ2-4; 8 positions agree with TRBD2. This CDR3 region has 18 residues. After removal of 4 bases from V and 4 bases from J, the junction contained 15 bases not matched to a gene. Germline assignment: CDR1 MDHEN and CDR2 SYDVKM. The CDR3 loop is CASSSPTPGGGLKNIQYF. Written as DNA, the CDR3 is TGTGCCAGCAGTTCCCCTACGCCGGGAGGGGGTCTTAAAAACATTCAGTACTTC. Full variable domain (remainder filled in from reference TRBV28 and TRBJ2-4): DVKVTQSSRYLVKRTGEKVFLECVQDMDHENMFWYRQDPGLGLRLIYFSYDVKMKEKGDIPEGYSVSREKKERFSLILESASTNQTSMYLCASSSPTPGGGLKNIQYFGAGTRLSVL.

A remark on this clone: A read error may explain this, as a much larger clone is one base away. This sequence joins TRBV28 and TRBJ2-7; tentative D call: TRBD1 (6 bases). The CDR3 sequence is 16 residues long. CDR1 and CDR2 (germline): MDHEN, SYDVKM. CDR3 loop: CASSPLGTFEIYERYF. As DNA, the CDR3 is TGTGCCAGCAGTCCCCTGGGGACATTTGAGATCTACGAGCGGTACTTC.